This is a list of T cell receptor beta chains from one sample in a study of Graves' ophthalmopathy and Graves' hyperthyroidism. Each CDR3 protein is one row after TCRdb ran MiXCR on the multiplex PCR reads. The sample lists 350,000 to 400,000 distinct CDR3 sequences; around 18% were seen once. The sequencing sample was made of peripheral blood. These receptors were taken from a woman between 18 and 30 years old with Graves' ophthalmopathy. Both conserved end residues are trimmed from each CDR3. Clone size is stated in some rows and not others, as once, few, many or a class when expanded.

cdr3_aa: ASNPDGGRGETQY
v_call: TRBV12-3/TRBV12-4
cdr3_length: 13
j_call: TRBJ2-5
clone_size: many

cdr3_aa: ASRLSGARNTEAF
v_call: TRBV12-3/TRBV12-4
cdr3_length: 13
j_call: TRBJ1-1
clone_size: NA

cdr3_aa: ASFTGTADLKQY
v_call: TRBV2
cdr3_length: 12
j_call: TRBJ2-7
clone_size: many

cdr3_aa: ASSRQGNSNQPQH
v_call: TRBV7-2
cdr3_length: 13
j_call: TRBJ1-5
clone_size: many

cdr3_aa: ASSVESGGNTIY
v_call: TRBV7-9
cdr3_length: 12
j_call: TRBJ1-3
clone_size: NA

cdr3_aa: AWLERDNSPLH
v_call: TRBV30
cdr3_length: 11
j_call: TRBJ1-6
clone_size: many

cdr3_aa: ASSLARQGAGYT
v_call: TRBV28
cdr3_length: 12
j_call: TRBJ1-2
clone_size: NA

cdr3_aa: ASRIVNTEAF
v_call: TRBV12-3/TRBV12-4
cdr3_length: 10
j_call: TRBJ1-1
clone_size: many

cdr3_aa: ASRPKTESPLH
v_call: TRBV6-1
cdr3_length: 11
j_call: TRBJ1-6
clone_size: NA

cdr3_aa: ASSTDRADEPQH
v_call: TRBV12-3/TRBV12-4
cdr3_length: 12
j_call: TRBJ1-5
clone_size: many

cdr3_aa: ATSDSDPANYGYT
v_call: TRBV24-1
cdr3_length: 13
j_call: TRBJ1-2
clone_size: NA

cdr3_aa: ASSTVVKGELF
v_call: TRBV12-3/TRBV12-4
cdr3_length: 11
j_call: TRBJ2-2
clone_size: many

cdr3_aa: ASSLSGTGVPEAF
v_call: TRBV27
cdr3_length: 13
j_call: TRBJ1-1
clone_size: few

cdr3_aa: SSHGGAGETQY
v_call: TRBV20-1
cdr3_length: 11
j_call: TRBJ2-5
clone_size: many

cdr3_aa: ASTVGLLSAYEQY
v_call: TRBV28
cdr3_length: 13
j_call: TRBJ2-7
clone_size: many

cdr3_aa: ATSEGTVDYEQY
v_call: TRBV24-1
cdr3_length: 12
j_call: TRBJ2-7
clone_size: NA

cdr3_aa: ASTGTGTGIYEQY
v_call: TRBV12-3/TRBV12-4
cdr3_length: 13
j_call: TRBJ2-7
clone_size: many

cdr3_aa: ASSRQRRMGEAF
v_call: TRBV12-3/TRBV12-4
cdr3_length: 12
j_call: TRBJ1-1
clone_size: NA

cdr3_aa: ASSFQGRPSSYEQY
v_call: TRBV28
cdr3_length: 14
j_call: TRBJ2-7
clone_size: many

cdr3_aa: ASSPGTSGSTDTQY
v_call: TRBV12-3/TRBV12-4
cdr3_length: 14
j_call: TRBJ2-3
clone_size: many

cdr3_aa: ASSSGTASYGYT
v_call: TRBV6-5
cdr3_length: 12
j_call: TRBJ1-2
clone_size: NA

cdr3_aa: ASSFGQGNEQY
v_call: TRBV7-2
cdr3_length: 11
j_call: TRBJ2-7
clone_size: many

cdr3_aa: ASTFGLNSNQPQH
v_call: TRBV19
cdr3_length: 13
j_call: TRBJ1-5
clone_size: NA

cdr3_aa: ASSLNQVGKNIQY
v_call: TRBV7-2
cdr3_length: 13
j_call: TRBJ2-4
clone_size: many

cdr3_aa: ASSLDPIGQY
v_call: TRBV5-5
cdr3_length: 10
j_call: TRBJ2-7
clone_size: NA

cdr3_aa: ASSRHAFNTGELF
v_call: TRBV12-3/TRBV12-4
cdr3_length: 13
j_call: TRBJ2-2
clone_size: NA

cdr3_aa: ASSLSPGGGELF
v_call: TRBV27
cdr3_length: 12
j_call: TRBJ2-2
clone_size: many

cdr3_aa: ASSSAHRGPYEQY
v_call: TRBV11-1
cdr3_length: 13
j_call: TRBJ2-7
clone_size: NA

cdr3_aa: ASSYRGAKDEQY
v_call: TRBV6-2/TRBV6-3
cdr3_length: 12
j_call: TRBJ2-7
clone_size: few

cdr3_aa: ASSGYDRLAGHEQY
v_call: TRBV25-1
cdr3_length: 14
j_call: TRBJ2-7
clone_size: many

cdr3_aa: ASSYDEAGPYEQY
v_call: TRBV6-5
cdr3_length: 13
j_call: TRBJ2-7
clone_size: NA

cdr3_aa: ASSPTSPSSYEQY
v_call: TRBV7-6
cdr3_length: 13
j_call: TRBJ2-7
clone_size: many

cdr3_aa: ASSEPAGHQPQH
v_call: TRBV6-1
cdr3_length: 12
j_call: TRBJ1-5
clone_size: many

cdr3_aa: ASSLGGPETQY
v_call: TRBV6-2/TRBV6-3
cdr3_length: 11
j_call: TRBJ2-5
clone_size: many

cdr3_aa: AISESPAGNQPQH
v_call: TRBV10-3
cdr3_length: 13
j_call: TRBJ1-5
clone_size: many

cdr3_aa: ASSIATNTGELF
v_call: TRBV19
cdr3_length: 12
j_call: TRBJ2-2
clone_size: many

cdr3_aa: ASSYGGGRGYT
v_call: TRBV12-3/TRBV12-4
cdr3_length: 11
j_call: TRBJ1-2
clone_size: NA

cdr3_aa: ASSFGGTTYEQY
v_call: TRBV12-3/TRBV12-4
cdr3_length: 12
j_call: TRBJ2-7
clone_size: many

cdr3_aa: ASSVSKGPPGNTIY
v_call: TRBV11-2
cdr3_length: 14
j_call: TRBJ1-3
clone_size: many

cdr3_aa: ATFPSGSTHEQY
v_call: TRBV28
cdr3_length: 12
j_call: TRBJ2-7
clone_size: many

cdr3_aa: ASRSSGNTIY
v_call: TRBV6-1
cdr3_length: 10
j_call: TRBJ1-3
clone_size: many

cdr3_aa: ASSLGSVSGNTIY
v_call: TRBV5-1
cdr3_length: 13
j_call: TRBJ1-3
clone_size: many

cdr3_aa: ATSDLLGNGYT
v_call: TRBV24-1
cdr3_length: 11
j_call: TRBJ1-2
clone_size: NA

cdr3_aa: ASSTTRRRETQY
v_call: TRBV2
cdr3_length: 12
j_call: TRBJ2-5
clone_size: NA

cdr3_aa: ASSPPGTLETQY
v_call: TRBV18
cdr3_length: 12
j_call: TRBJ2-5
clone_size: many

cdr3_aa: ASSRGAYGGEQY
v_call: TRBV12-3/TRBV12-4
cdr3_length: 12
j_call: TRBJ2-7
clone_size: NA

cdr3_aa: ASSHSLENTEAF
v_call: TRBV12-3/TRBV12-4
cdr3_length: 12
j_call: TRBJ1-1
clone_size: many

cdr3_aa: ASSLIDGGTEAF
v_call: TRBV5-1
cdr3_length: 12
j_call: TRBJ1-1
clone_size: many

cdr3_aa: ASSHRGPKNIQY
v_call: TRBV12-3/TRBV12-4
cdr3_length: 12
j_call: TRBJ2-4
clone_size: many

cdr3_aa: ASSIGERRKRNQPQH
v_call: TRBV19
cdr3_length: 15
j_call: TRBJ1-5
clone_size: many

cdr3_aa: ASSRGLLGILGELF
v_call: TRBV12-3/TRBV12-4
cdr3_length: 14
j_call: TRBJ2-2
clone_size: many

cdr3_aa: AISESLAEGFYEQY
v_call: TRBV10-3
cdr3_length: 14
j_call: TRBJ2-7
clone_size: many

cdr3_aa: ASRSTSGATYEQY
v_call: TRBV28
cdr3_length: 13
j_call: TRBJ2-7
clone_size: many

cdr3_aa: ASSLRGPGLEGSLYGYT
v_call: TRBV19
cdr3_length: 17
j_call: TRBJ1-2
clone_size: few

cdr3_aa: ASIEGPEAF
v_call: TRBV6-1
cdr3_length: 9
j_call: TRBJ1-1
clone_size: many